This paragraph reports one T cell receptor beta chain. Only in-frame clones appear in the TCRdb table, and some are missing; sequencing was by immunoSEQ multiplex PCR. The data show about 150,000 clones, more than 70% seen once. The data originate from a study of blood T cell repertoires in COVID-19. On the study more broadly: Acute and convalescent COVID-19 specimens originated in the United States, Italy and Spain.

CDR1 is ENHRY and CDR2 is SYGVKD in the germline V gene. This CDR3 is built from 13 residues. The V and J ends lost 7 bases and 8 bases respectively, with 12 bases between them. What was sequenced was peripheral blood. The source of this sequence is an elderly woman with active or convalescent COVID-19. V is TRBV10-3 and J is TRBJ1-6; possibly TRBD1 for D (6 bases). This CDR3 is CAITGQLDSPLHF. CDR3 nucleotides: TGTGCCATCACCGGACAGCTAGATTCACCCCTCCACTTT.